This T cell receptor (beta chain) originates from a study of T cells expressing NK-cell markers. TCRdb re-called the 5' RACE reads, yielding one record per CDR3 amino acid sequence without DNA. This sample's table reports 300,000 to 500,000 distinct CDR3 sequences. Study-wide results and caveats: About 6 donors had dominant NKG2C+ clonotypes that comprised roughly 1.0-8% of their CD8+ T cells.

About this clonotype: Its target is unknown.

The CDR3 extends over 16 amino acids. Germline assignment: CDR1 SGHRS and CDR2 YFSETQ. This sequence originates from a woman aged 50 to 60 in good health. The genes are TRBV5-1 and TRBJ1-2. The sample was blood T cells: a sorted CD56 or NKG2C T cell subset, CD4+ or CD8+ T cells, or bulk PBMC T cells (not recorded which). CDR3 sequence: CASSLAGWEPNYGYTF.